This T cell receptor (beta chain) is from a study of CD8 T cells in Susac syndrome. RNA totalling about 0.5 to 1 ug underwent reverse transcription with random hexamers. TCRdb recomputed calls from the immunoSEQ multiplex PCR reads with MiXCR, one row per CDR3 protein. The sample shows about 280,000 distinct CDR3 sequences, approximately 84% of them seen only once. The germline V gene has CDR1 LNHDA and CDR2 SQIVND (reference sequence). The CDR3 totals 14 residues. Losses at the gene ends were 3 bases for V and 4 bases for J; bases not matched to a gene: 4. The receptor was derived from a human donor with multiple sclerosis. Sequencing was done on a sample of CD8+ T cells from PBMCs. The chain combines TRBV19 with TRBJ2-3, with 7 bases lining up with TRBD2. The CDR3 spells CASSIEGGPDTQYF. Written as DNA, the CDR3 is TGTGCCAGTAGTATTGAGGGAGGGCCAGATACGCAGTATTTT.